This record looks at one TCR beta chain sequence and its context. Its cognate antigen is unknown. These data are taken from a study of T cells after yellow fever vaccination. Findings and limits, study-wide: FACS-sorted repertoires could harbor abundant contaminating bulk-population clonotypes. The booster saw the reappearance of most primary-vaccination clones (approximately 96% CD4, 88% CD8).

The CDR3 consists of 12 residues. Deletions cut 3 bases from V and 3 bases from J, with 9 bases between. Germline CDR1 reads DFQATT; CDR2 reads SNEGSKA (reference sequence). From the 5' RACE reads, TCRdb called clonotypes with MiXCR, one entry per CDR3 protein. The data contain 320,000 or so distinct CDR3 sequences, around 8.1% of them seen just once; the ten biggest clones take up 17%. Source: PBMCs, taken more than 35 days after the first yellow fever vaccination. This TCR came from a man in his late teens or twenties who received the YFV17D yellow fever vaccine. The chain employs TRBV20-1 and TRBJ2-7, with D unresolved. The DNA of the CDR3 is TGCAGTGCTAGGAGCTCCGGCTACGAGCAGTACTTC. Protein sequence: CSARSSGYEQYF.